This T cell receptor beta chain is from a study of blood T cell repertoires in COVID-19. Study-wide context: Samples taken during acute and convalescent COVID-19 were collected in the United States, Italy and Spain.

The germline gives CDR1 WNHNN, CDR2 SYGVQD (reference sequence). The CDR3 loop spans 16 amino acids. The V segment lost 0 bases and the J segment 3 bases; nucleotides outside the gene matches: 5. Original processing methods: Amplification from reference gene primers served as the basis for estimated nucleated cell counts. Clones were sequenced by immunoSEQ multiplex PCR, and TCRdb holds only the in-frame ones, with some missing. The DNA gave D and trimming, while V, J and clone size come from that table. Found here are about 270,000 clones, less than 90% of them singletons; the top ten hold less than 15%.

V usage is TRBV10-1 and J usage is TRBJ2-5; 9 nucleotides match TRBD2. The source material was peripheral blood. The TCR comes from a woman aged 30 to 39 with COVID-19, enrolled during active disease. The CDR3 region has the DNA TGCGCCAGCAGTGAGTCTGGCGGGGGGGCGGAAGAGACCCAGTACTTC. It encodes CASSESGGGAEETQYF.